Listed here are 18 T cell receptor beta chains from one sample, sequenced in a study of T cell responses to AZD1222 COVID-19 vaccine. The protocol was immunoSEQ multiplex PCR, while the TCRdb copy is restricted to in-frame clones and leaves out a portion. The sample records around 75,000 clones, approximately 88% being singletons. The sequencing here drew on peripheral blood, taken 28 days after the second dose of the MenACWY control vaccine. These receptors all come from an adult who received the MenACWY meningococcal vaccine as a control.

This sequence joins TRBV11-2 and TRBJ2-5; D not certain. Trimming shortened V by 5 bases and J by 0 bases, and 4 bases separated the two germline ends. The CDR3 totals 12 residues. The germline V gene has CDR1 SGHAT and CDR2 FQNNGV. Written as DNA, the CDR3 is TGTGCCAGCAGCGTGGACCAAGAGACCCAGTACTTC. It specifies CASSVDQETQYF. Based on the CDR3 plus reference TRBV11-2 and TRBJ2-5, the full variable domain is EAGVAQSPRYKIIEKRQSVAFWCNPISGHATLYWYQQILGQGPKLLIQFQNNGVVDDSQLPKDRFSAERLKGVDSTLKIQPAKLEDSAVYLCASSVDQETQYFGPGTRLLVL.

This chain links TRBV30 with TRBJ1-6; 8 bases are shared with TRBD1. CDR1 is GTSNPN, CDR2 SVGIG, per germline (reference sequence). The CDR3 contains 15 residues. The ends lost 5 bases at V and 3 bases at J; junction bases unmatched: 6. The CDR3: CAWDMTGDYNSPLHF. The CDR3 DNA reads TGTGCCTGGGATATGACAGGGGACTATAATTCACCCCTCCACTTT. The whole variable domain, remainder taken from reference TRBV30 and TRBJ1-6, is SQTIHQWPATLVQPVGSPLSLECTVEGTSNPNLYWYRQAAGRGLQLLFYSVGIGQISSEVPQNLSASRPQDRQFILSSKKLLLSDSGFYLCAWDMTGDYNSPLHFGNGTRLTVT.

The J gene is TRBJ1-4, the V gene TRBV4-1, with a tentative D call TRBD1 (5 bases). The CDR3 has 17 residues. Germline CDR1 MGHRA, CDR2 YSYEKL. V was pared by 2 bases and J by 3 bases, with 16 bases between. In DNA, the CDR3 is TGCGCCAGCAGCCAACAACAACGAAGGGGCTCTAATGAAAAACTGTTTTTT. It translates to CASSQQQRRGSNEKLFF.

The CDR3 reads CASSMVRDRGLFF. The CDR3 DNA follows: TGTGCCAGTAGTATGGTCCGGGACCGGGGGCTGTTTTTT. This rearrangement joins TRBV19 to TRBJ2-2; possibly TRBD1 or TRBD2 for D (5 bases each). The CDR3 runs 13 residues. Germline V gene sequence: CDR1 LNHDA, CDR2 SQIVND (reference sequence). The V end was cut by 3 bases, the J end by 13 bases, with 15 bases between.

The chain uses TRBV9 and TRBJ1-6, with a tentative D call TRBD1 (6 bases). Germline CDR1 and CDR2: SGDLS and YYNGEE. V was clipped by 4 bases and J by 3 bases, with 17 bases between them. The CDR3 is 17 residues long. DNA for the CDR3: TGTGCCAGCAGCTACCTGGGGGGGCTGGGCTATAATTCACCCCTCCACTTT. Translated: CASSYLGGLGYNSPLHF.

The CDR3 sequence: CASSYSMARPDRVYTF. CDR3 bases: TGTGCCAGCAGTTACTCGATGGCCAGGCCAGATAGAGTTTACACCTTC. This sequence joins TRBV6-5 and TRBJ1-2; D is unclear. CDR1 MNHEY and CDR2 SVGAGI come from the germline V gene. The CDR3 totals 16 residues. Deletions cut 0 bases from V and 11 bases from J, with 22 bases between.

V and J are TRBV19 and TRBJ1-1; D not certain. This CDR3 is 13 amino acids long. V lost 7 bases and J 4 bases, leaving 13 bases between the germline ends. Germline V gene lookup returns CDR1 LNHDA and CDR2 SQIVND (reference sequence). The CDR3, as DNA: TGTGCCAGTACCCAATCCGGGCCCACTGAAGCTTTCTTT. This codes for CASTQSGPTEAFF.

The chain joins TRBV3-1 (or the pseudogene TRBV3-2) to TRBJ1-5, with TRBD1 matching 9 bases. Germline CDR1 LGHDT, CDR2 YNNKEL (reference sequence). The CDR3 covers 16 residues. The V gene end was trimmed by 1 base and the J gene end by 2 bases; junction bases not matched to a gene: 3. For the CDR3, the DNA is TGTGCCAGCAGCCAAGGACAGGGGGTTGGCAATCAGCCCCAGCATTTT. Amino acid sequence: CASSQGQGVGNQPQHF.

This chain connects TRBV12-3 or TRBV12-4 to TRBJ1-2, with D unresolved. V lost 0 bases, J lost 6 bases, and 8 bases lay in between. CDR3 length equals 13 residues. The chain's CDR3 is CASSLAWRNGYTF. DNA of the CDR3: TGTGCCAGCAGTTTAGCTTGGAGGAATGGCTACACCTTC.

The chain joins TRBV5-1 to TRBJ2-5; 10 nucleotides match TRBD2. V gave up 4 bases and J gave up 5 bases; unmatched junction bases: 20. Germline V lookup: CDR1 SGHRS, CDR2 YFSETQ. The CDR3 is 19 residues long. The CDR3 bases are TGCGCCAGCAGCGACCTTACGGCTGGTAGCGGGGGGCATGGGGAGACCCAGTACTTC. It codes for CASSDLTAGSGGHGETQYF.

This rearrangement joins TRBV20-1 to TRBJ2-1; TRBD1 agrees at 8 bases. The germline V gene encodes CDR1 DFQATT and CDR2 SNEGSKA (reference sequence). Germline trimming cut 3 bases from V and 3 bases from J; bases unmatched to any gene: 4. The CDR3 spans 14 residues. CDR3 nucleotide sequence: TGCAGTGCTAGTGGGACAGGTCGCTACAATGAGCAGTTCTTC. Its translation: CSASGTGRYNEQFF.

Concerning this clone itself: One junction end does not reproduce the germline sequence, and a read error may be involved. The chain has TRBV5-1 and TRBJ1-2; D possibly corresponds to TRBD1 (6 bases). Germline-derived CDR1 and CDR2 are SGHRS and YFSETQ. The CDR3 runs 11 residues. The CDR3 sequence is CASSFGGVFFF. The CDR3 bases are TGCGCCAGCAGCTTTGGGGGCGTATTCTTCTTC. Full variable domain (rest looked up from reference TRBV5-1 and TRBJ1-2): KAGVTQTPRYLIKTRGQQVTLSCSPISGHRSVSWYQQTPGQGLQFLFEYFSETQRNKGNFPGRFSGRQFSNSRSEMNVSTLELGDSALYLCASSFGGVFFFGSGTRLTVV.

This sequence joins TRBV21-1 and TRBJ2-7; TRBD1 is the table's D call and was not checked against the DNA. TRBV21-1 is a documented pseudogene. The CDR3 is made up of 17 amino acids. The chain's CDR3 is CATGAPDRRDREYEQYF. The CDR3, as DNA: TGTGCCACCGGGGCCCCGGACCGCCGGGACAGGGAATACGAGCAGTACTTC.

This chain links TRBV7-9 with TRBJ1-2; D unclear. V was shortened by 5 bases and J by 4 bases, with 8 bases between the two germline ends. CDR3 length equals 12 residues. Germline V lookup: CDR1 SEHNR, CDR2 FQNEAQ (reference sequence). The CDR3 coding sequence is TGTGCCAGCAGCCCCTCTCTCTATGGCTACACCTTC. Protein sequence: CASSPSLYGYTF.

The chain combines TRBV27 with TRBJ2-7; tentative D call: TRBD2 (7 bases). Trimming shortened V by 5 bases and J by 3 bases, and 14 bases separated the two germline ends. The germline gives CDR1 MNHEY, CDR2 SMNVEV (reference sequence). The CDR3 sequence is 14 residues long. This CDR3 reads CASSQWGGLYEQYF. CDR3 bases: TGTGCCAGCAGTCAATGGGGGGGCCTCTACGAGCAGTACTTC.

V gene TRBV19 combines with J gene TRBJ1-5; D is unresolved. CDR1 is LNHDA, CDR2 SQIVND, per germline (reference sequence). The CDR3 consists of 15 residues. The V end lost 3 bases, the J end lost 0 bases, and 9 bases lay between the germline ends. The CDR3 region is CASSMGFTSNQPQHF. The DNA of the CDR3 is TGTGCCAGTAGTATGGGCTTTACTAGCAATCAGCCCCAGCATTTT.

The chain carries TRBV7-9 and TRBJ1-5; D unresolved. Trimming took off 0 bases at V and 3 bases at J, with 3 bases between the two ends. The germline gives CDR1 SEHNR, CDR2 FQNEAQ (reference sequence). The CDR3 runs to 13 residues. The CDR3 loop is CASSLALNQPQHF. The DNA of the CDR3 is TGTGCCAGCAGCTTAGCCCTCAATCAGCCCCAGCATTTT.

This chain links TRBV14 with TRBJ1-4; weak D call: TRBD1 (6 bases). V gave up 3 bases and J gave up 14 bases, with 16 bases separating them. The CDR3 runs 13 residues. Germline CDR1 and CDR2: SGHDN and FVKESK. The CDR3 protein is CASSHEQGRGLFF. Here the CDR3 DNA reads TGTGCCAGCAGCCATGAACAGGGAAGGGGGCTGTTTTTT.